The rows below give T cell receptor beta chains drawn from one sample of a study of T cell changes during pregnancy in multiple sclerosis. Sequencing used immunoSEQ multiplex PCR; TCRdb keeps in-frame clones, though not all of them. The sample shows more than 50,000 clones, roughly 94% of them seen only once. The source was CD8+ T cells from peripheral blood mononuclear cells, collected after pregnancy. The receptors were sampled from a female donor with multiple sclerosis, enrolled in a pregnancy study. The conserved cysteine and the conserved F or W are not part of the CDR3 here.

TRBV6-5	TRBJ2-2	ASSYSPTGLGELF
TRBV7-9	TRBJ2-3	ASSPSGSSTDTQY
TRBV7-6	TRBJ2-2	ASSRTGPGELF
TRBV5-8	TRBJ2-7	ASSLNGLFSYEQY
TRBV10-3	TRBJ2-1	AINPTNLAGVLLSYNEQF
TRBV7-9	TRBJ2-1	ASPGTGNYNEQF
TRBV6-6	TRBJ2-1	ASSYSLQGSDEQF
TRBV21-1	TRBJ2-7	ASSAQGYEQY
TRBV5-1	TRBJ2-2	ASSSGRGQSAWELF
TRBV7-2	TRBJ1-2	ASSANRDRGSGYT
TRBV5-1	TRBJ1-3	ASSLADSSGNTIY
TRBV4-2	TRBJ2-7	ASSLKRELNYEQY
TRBV4-2	TRBJ2-1	ASSPALAGDFNEQF
TRBV30	TRBJ2-7	AWSKKKGTIYEQY
TRBV6-4	TRBJ2-3	ASSDWSGADTQY
TRBV19	TRBJ1-2	ASSPGHLYGYT
TRBV6-5	TRBJ2-5	ASRYLANQETQY
TRBV27	TRBJ2-7	ASSPRGRSYEQY
TRBV28	TRBJ2-7	ATLSGEDLPFNEQY
TRBV19	TRBJ2-7	ASRRTGLSYEQY
TRBV5-1	TRBJ2-7	ASSSGTGVMFYEQY
TRBV19	TRBJ2-1	ASNQGYNEQF
TRBV7-9	TRBJ2-7	ASSLSGLADYEQY
TRBV6-5	TRBJ2-1	ASSYRGSYNEQF
TRBV30	TRBJ1-2	AWSESVSGYT
TRBV5-6	TRBJ2-7	ASSVGLRPHEQY
TRBV27	TRBJ2-7	ASSFGGSYEQY
TRBV4-3	TRBJ2-3	ASSPGTSGSKDTQY
TRBV14	TRBJ1-2	ASSQDEVSGRVHGYT